This T cell receptor (beta chain) emerged from a study of cytomegalovirus exposure and HLA in healthy donors. Study observations and caveats: Later analysis found that TCR beta chains associated with HLA were more clonally expanded than other, equally common chains. Further analysis was carried out later, and it showed several of the most significant clusters appearing linked to common viral pathogens. Some TCR beta chains (roughly 150 of them) were listed as cytomegalovirus-associated. A link between a missense DCLRE1C variant and TCR beta V- and J-gene trimming emerged from a later analysis.

This clone has a single count. Its antigen is undetermined. The PCR contained 60 Vbeta and 13 Jbeta primers. TCRdb's table, derived via immunoSEQ multiplex PCR, lists solely in-frame clones and lacks some. The table records 120,000 or so clones, about 72% of them present only once. The CDR3 consists of 15 residues. The V end lost 0 bases, the J end lost 0 bases, and 8 bases lay between the germline ends. The germline V gene encodes CDR1 LGHNA and CDR2 YNFKEQ. The TCR sequence derives from a man aged 45-60 years in good health and CMV-seropositive. Specimen: PBMCs. The chain couples TRBV4-2 to TRBJ1-1, with D unresolved. As DNA, the CDR3 is TGTGCCAGCAGCCAAGATCGTTCCTTGAACACTGAAGCTTTCTTT. It specifies CASSQDRSLNTEAFF.